Described below is a single TCR beta chain sequence and its context. Its specificity is unknown. This entry is derived from a study of naive and memory T cell subsets. Study observations and caveats: A few larger clonotypes appeared in naive repertoires, especially CD8, possibly memory cells re-expressing CD45RA.

The beta constant-region primer was an equimolar mix of two oligonucleotides covering TRBC1 and TRBC2. Using its own MiXCR run on the UMI-ligation and nested PCR reads, TCRdb lists one record per CDR3 protein. The sample contains 130,000 to 150,000 distinct CDR3 sequences, about 18% of which appear only once. V gave up 5 bases and J gave up 7 bases; unmatched junction bases: 8. The CDR3 extends over 13 amino acids. The germline V gene encodes CDR1 LGHDT and CDR2 YNNKEL (reference sequence). CMV status came from CD4+ IFNgamma after overnight CMV lysate stimulation. Cells stained for CD3, CD4, CD8, CD45RA and CD27 were sorted into four subsets.

Material: naive CD4+ T cells from blood. The rearrangement joins TRBV3-1 to TRBJ2-7, with TRBD2 matching over 7 bases. The clonotype was recovered from a human donor in good health. The CDR3 bases are TGTGCCAGCAGCTCCGGGACTATGGCGGAGCAGTACTTC. Translation: CASSSGTMAEQYF.